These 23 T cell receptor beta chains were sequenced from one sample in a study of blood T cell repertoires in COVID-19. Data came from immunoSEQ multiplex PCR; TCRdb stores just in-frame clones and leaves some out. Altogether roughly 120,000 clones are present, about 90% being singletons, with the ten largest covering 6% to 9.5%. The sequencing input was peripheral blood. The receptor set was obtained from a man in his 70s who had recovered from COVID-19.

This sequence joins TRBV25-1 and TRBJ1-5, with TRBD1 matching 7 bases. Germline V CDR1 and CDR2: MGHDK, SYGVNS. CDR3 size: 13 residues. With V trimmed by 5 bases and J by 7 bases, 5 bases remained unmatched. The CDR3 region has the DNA TGTGCCAGCAGTACAGGGGAGCGGCAGCCCCAGCATTTT. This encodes CASSTGERQPQHF.

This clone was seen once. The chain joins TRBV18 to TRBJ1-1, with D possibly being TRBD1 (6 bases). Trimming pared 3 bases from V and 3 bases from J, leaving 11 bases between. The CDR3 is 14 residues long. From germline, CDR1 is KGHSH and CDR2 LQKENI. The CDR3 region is CASSPSGVDTEAFF. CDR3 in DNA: TGTGCCAGCTCACCGTCAGGGGTGGACACTGAAGCTTTCTTT.

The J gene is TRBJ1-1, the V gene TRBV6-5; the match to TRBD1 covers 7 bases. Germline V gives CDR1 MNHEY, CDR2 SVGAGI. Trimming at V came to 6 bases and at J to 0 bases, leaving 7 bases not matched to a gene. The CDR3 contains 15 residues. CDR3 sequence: CASRTGYGMNTEAFF. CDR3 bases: TGTGCCAGCAGGACAGGGTATGGAATGAACACTGAAGCTTTCTTT.

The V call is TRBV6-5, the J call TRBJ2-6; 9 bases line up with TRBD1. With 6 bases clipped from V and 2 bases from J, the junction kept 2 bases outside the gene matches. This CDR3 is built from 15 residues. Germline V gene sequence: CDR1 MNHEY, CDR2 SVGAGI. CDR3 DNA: TGTGCCAGCAGAAGACAGGGGGCTGGGGCCAACGTCCTGACTTTC. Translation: CASRRQGAGANVLTF.

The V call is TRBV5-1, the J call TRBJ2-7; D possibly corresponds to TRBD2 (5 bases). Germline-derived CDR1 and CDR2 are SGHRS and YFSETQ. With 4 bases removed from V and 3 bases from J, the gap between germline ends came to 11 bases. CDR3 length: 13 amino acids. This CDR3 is CASSVEGNYEQYF. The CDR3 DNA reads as TGCGCCAGCAGCGTCGAGGGCAACTACGAGCAGTACTTC.

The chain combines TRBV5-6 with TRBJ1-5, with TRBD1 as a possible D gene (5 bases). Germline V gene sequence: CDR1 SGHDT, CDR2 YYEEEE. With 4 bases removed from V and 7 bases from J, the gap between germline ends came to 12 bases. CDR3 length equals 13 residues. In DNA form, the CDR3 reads TGTGCCAGCAGCATGGGGGGAGAACAGCCCCAGCATTTT. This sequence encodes CASSMGGEQPQHF.

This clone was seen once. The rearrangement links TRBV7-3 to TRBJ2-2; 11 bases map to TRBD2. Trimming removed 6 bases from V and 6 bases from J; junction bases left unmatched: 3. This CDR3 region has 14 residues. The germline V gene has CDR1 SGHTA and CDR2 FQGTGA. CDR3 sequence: CASSLAGGPGELFF. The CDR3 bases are TGTGCCAGCAGTCTAGCGGGAGGCCCCGGGGAGCTGTTTTTT.

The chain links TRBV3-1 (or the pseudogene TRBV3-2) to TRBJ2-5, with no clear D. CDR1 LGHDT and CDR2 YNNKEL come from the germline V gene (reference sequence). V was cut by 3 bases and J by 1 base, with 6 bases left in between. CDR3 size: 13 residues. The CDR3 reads CASSHPGQETQYF. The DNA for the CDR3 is TGTGCCAGCAGCCACCCCGGCCAAGAGACCCAGTACTTC.

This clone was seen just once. CDR3 sequence: CSVLQGWGTGELFF. CDR3 sequence (DNA): TGCAGCGTTCTTCAGGGGTGGGGCACCGGGGAGCTGTTTTTT. The J gene is TRBJ2-2, the V gene TRBV29-1; D is perhaps TRBD1 (6 bases). Trimming removed 5 bases at V and 4 bases at J, with 14 bases between. Germline V lookup: CDR1 SQVTM, CDR2 ANQGSEA. This CDR3 comprises 14 residues.

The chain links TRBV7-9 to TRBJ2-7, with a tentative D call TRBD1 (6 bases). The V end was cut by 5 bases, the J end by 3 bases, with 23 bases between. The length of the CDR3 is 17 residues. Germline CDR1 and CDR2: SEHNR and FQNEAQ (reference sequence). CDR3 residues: CASSPTWALDRHYEQYF. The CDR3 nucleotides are TGTGCCAGCAGCCCCACTTGGGCCTTGGACAGACACTACGAGCAGTACTTC.

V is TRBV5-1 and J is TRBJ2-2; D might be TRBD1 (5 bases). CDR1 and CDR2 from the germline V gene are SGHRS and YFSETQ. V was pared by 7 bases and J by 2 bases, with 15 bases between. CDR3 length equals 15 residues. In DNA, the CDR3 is TGCGCCAGCGGGGTTTTCCAGGGAAACACCGGGGAGCTGTTTTTT. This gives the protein CASGVFQGNTGELFF.

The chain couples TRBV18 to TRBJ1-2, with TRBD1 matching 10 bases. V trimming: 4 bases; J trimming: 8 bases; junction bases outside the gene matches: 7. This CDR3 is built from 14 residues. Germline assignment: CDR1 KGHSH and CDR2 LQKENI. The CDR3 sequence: CASSRDRGRKGYTF. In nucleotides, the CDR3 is TGTGCCAGCTCACGCGACAGGGGGCGCAAAGGCTACACCTTC.

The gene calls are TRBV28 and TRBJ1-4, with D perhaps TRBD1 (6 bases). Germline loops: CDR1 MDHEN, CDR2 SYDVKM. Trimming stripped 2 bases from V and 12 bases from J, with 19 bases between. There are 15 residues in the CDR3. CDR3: CASSLGETGGEELFF. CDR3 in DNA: TGTGCCAGCAGTTTAGGTGAGACAGGCGGCGAGGAACTGTTTTTT.

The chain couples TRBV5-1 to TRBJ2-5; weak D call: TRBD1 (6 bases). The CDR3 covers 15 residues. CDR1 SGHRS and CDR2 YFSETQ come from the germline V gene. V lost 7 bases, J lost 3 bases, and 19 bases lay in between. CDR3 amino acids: CASCSRGQGKETQYF. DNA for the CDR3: TGCGCCAGCTGTTCCAGGGGCCAGGGGAAAGAGACCCAGTACTTC.

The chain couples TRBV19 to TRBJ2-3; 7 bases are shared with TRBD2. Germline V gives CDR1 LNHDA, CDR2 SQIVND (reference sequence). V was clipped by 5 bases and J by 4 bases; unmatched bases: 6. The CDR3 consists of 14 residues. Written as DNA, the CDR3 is TGTGCCAGTAGTCGAGCGGGGATCGCAGATACGCAGTATTTT. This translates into CASSRAGIADTQYF. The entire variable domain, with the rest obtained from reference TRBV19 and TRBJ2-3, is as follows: DGGITQSPKYLFRKEGQNVTLSCEQNLNHDAMYWYRQDPGQGLRLIYYSQIVNDFQKGDIAEGYSVSREKKESFPLTVTSAQKNPTAFYLCASSRAGIADTQYFGPGTRLTVL.

CDR3: CAWSEQGNQPQHF. The CDR3 nucleotides read TGTGCCTGGAGTGAACAGGGTAATCAGCCCCAGCATTTT. The chain recombines TRBV30 with TRBJ1-5, with TRBD1 as a possible D gene (6 bases). The CDR3 is 13 residues long. Germline CDR1 is GTSNPN and CDR2 is SVGIG (reference sequence). V was cut by 1 base and J by 4 bases, with 8 bases left in between. Complete variable domain (other parts from reference TRBV30 and TRBJ1-5): SQTIHQWPATLVQPVGSPLSLECTVEGTSNPNLYWYRQAAGRGLQLLFYSVGIGQISSEVPQNLSASRPQDRQFILSSKKLLLSDSGFYLCAWSEQGNQPQHFGDGTRLSIL.

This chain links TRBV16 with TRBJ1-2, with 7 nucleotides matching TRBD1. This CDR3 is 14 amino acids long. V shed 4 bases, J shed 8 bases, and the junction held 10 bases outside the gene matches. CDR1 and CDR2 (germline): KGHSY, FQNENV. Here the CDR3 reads CASSPLWQGGGYTF. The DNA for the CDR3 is TGTGCCAGCAGCCCCCTCTGGCAGGGGGGCGGCTACACCTTC.

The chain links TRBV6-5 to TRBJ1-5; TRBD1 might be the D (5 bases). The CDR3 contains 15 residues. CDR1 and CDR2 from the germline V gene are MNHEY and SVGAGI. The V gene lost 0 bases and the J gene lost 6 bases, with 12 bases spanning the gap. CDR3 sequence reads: CASSYSWQGGQPQHF. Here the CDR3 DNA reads TGTGCCAGCAGTTACTCATGGCAGGGAGGTCAGCCCCAGCATTTT.

Here the CDR3 DNA reads TGTGCCAGCAGCCGCCGCTCGGTAACTAATGAAAAACTGTTTTTT. This encodes CASSRRSVTNEKLFF. The chain joins TRBV9 to TRBJ1-4; D not resolved. The V end lost 4 bases, the J end lost 1 base, and 11 bases lay between the germline ends. The CDR3 runs 15 residues. Germline CDR1 reads SGDLS; CDR2 reads YYNGEE.

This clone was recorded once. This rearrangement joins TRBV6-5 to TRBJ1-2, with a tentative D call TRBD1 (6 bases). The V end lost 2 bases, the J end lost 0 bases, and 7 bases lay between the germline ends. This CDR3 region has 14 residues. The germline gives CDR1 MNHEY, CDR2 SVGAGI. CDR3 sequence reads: CASSYRGSNYGYTF. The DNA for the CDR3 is TGTGCCAGCAGTTACAGGGGGTCTAACTATGGCTACACCTTC.

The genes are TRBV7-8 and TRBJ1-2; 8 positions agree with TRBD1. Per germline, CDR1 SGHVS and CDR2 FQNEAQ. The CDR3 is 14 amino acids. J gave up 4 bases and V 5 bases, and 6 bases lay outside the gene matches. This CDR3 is CASSRTGLGYGYTF. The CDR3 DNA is TGTGCCAGCAGCAGGACAGGGTTGGGCTATGGCTACACCTTC.

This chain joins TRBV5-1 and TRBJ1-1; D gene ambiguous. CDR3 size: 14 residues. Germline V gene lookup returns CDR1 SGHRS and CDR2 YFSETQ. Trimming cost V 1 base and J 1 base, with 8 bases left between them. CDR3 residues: CASSLRRGNTEAFF. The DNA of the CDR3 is TGCGCCAGCAGCTTGCGTCGGGGGAACACTGAAGCTTTCTTT.

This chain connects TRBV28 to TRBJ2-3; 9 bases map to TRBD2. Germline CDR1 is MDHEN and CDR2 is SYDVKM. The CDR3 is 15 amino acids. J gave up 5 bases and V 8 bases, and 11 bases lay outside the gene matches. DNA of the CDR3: TGTGCCAGCGCCGTTCCCCTAGCGGGACAAGATACGCAGTATTTT. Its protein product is CASAVPLAGQDTQYF.